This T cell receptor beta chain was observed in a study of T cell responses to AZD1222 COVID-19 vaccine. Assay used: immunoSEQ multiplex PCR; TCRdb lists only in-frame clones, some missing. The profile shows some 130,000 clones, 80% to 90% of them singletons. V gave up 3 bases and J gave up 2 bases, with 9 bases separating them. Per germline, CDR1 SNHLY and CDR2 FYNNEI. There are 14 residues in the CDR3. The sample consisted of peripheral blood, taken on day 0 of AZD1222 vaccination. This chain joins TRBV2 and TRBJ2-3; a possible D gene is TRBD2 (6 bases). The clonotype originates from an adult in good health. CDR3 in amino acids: CASSDGTYTDTQYF. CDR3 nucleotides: TGTGCCAGCAGTGACGGGACTTACACAGATACGCAGTATTTT.